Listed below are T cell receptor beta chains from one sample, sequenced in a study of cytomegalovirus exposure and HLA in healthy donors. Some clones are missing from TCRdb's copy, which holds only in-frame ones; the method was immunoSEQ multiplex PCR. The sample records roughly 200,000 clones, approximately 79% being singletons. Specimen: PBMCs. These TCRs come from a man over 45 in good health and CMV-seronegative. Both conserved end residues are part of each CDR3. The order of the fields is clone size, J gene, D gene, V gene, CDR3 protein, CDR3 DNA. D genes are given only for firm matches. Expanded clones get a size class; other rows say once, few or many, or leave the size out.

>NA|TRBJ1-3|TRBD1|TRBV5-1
CASNSGTASSGNTIYF
TGCGCCAGCAACTCCGGGACAGCGAGCTCTGGAAACACCATATATTTT
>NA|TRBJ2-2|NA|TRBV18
CASSPAMNTGELFF
TGTGCCAGCTCACCTGCTATGAACACCGGGGAGCTGTTTTTT
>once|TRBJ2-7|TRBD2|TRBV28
CASIHRGGANEQYF
TGTGCCAGCATCCATCGGGGGGGGGCAAACGAGCAGTACTTC
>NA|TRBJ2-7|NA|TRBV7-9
CSSSLASRVHEQYF
TGTTCCAGCAGCTTAGCAAGCAGGGTCCACGAGCAGTACTTC
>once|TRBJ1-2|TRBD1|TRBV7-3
CASSLGDRGDYDYTF
TGTGCCAGCAGCTTAGGGGACAGGGGCGACTATGACTACACCTTC
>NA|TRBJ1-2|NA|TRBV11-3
CASSGGAGLYGYTF
TGTGCCAGCAGCGGGGGGGCGGGGCTGTATGGCTACACCTTC
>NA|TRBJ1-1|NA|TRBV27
CASSLQGHPNTEAFF
TGTGCCAGCAGTTTACAGGGACACCCGAACACTGAAGCTTTCTTT
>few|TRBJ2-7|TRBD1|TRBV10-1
CASSSGTASYEQYF
TGCGCCAGCTCGTCCGGGACAGCATCCTACGAGCAGTACTTC
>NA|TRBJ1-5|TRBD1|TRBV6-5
CASSYSQGYQPQHF
TGTGCCAGCAGTTACTCACAGGGGTATCAGCCCCAGCATTTT
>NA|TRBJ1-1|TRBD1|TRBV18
CASSSRGQGAYVNTEAFF
TGTGCCAGCTCCTCACGGGGGCAGGGGGCCTACGTGAACACTGAAGCTTTCTTT
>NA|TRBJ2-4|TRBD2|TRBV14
CASSQVAGTSGGNIQYF
TGTGCCAGCAGCCAAGTAGCGGGGACTAGCGGTGGGAACATTCAGTACTTC
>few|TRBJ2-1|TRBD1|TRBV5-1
CASSRGTGGSGNEQFF
TGCGCCAGCAGCCGCGGGACAGGGGGTTCGGGGAATGAGCAGTTCTTC
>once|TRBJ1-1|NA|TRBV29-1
CSVEDRWGRNTEAFF
TGCAGCGTTGAAGATCGATGGGGCAGGAACACTGAAGCTTTCTTT
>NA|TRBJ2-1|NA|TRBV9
CASSVGLSSDPQFF
TGTGCCAGCAGCGTAGGACTCTCCTCGGATCCGCAGTTCTTC
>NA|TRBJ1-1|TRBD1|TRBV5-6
CASSLRDRSLNTEAFF
TGTGCCAGCAGCTTGCGGGACAGATCTTTGAACACTGAAGCTTTCTTT
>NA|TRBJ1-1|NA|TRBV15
CATSTLGGADLLMNTEAFF
TGTGCCACCAGCACGTTGGGGGGGGCAGATCTCCTCATGAACACTGAAGCTTTCTTT
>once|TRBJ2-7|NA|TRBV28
CASSPTGQPGEQYF
TGTGCCAGCAGCCCCACAGGACAGCCTGGCGAGCAGTACTTC
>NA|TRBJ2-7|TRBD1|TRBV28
CASSPRGLYEQYF
TGTGCCAGCAGTCCCAGGGGGCTGTACGAGCAGTACTTC
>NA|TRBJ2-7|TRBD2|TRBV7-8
CASSYGLAGEGYEQYF
TGTGCCAGCAGTTACGGACTAGCGGGAGAAGGCTACGAGCAGTACTTC
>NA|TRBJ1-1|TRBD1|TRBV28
CASRPGQGAAEAFF
TGTGCCAGCAGACCCGGACAGGGAGCGGCTGAAGCTTTCTTT
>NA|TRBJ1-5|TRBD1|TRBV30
CAWTGTGINQPQHF
TGTGCCTGGACCGGGACAGGGATAAATCAGCCCCAGCATTTT
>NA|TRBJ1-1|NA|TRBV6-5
CASSRVAGTEAFF
TGTGCCAGCAGCCGGGTCGCTGGCACTGAAGCTTTCTTT
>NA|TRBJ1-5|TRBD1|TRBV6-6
CASSPRDRGTQPQHF
TGTGCCAGCAGTCCCCGGGACAGGGGAACTCAGCCCCAGCATTTT
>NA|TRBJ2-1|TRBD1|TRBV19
CASSIITGGSYNEQFF
TGTGCCAGTAGTATTATAACAGGGGGATCTTACAATGAGCAGTTCTTC
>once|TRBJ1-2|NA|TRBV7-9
CASSGAGRINYGYTF
TGTGCCAGCAGCGGCGCGGGGCGGATTAACTATGGCTACACCTTC
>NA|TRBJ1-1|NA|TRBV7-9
CASSQGGGNTEAFF
TGTGCCAGCAGCCAAGGTGGAGGGAACACTGAAGCTTTCTTT
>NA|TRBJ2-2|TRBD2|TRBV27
CASSLDTSGRAIGELFF
TGTGCCAGCAGTTTAGATACTAGCGGGAGGGCTATCGGGGAGCTGTTTTTT
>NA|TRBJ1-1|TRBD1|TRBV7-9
CASSGQGLNTEAFF
TGTGCCAGCAGCGGACAGGGTTTGAACACTGAAGCTTTCTTT
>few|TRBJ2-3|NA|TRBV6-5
CASSPLTPRTDTQYF
TGTGCCAGCAGCCCCTTAACCCCGCGAACAGATACGCAGTATTTT
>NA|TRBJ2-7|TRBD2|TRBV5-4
CASSLEGLAGEQYF
TGTGCCAGCAGCTTGGAAGGTCTAGCGGGCGAGCAGTACTTC
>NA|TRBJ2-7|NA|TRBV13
CASSFRGRGTDTYEQYF
TGTGCCAGCAGCTTCAGGGGCCGCGGGACAGATACCTACGAGCAGTACTTC
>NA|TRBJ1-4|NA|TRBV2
CASSAFSREKLFF
TGTGCCAGCAGTGCTTTTTCGAGAGAAAAACTGTTTTTT
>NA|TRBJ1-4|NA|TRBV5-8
CASSFKTQLGEKLFF
TGTGCCAGCAGTTTTAAAACGCAACTAGGCGAAAAACTGTTTTTT
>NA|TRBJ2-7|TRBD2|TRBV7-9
CASSSGLGAYEQYF
TGTGCCAGCAGCTCGGGACTAGGCGCCTACGAGCAGTACTTC
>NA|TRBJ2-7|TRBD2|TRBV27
CASSPAPRGNEQYF
TGTGCCAGCAGCCCGGCGCCGCGGGGGAACGAGCAGTACTTC
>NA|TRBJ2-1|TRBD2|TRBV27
CASSSISGSSYNEQFF
TGTGCCAGCAGCTCAATCAGCGGGAGCTCCTACAATGAGCAGTTCTTC
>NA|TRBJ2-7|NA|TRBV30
CAWSVRGAYEQYF
TGTGCCTGGAGTGTCCGCGGGGCCTACGAGCAGTACTTC
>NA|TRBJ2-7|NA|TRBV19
CASSIYSGYEQYF
TGTGCCAGTAGTATTTATTCGGGCTACGAGCAGTACTTC
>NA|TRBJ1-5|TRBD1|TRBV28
CASVQGVWSNQPQHF
TGTGCCAGCGTACAGGGGGTGTGGAGCAATCAGCCCCAGCATTTT
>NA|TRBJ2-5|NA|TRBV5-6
CASSLAGEGETQYF
TGTGCCAGCAGCTTGGCGGGGGAAGGGGAGACCCAGTACTTC
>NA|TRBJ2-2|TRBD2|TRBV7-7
CASSLLAGGGTGELFF
TGTGCCAGCAGCCTACTAGCGGGGGGCGGCACCGGGGAGCTGTTTTTT
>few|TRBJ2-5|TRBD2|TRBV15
CATRREGRGYQETQYF
TGTGCCACCAGACGGGAGGGCCGCGGGTACCAAGAGACCCAGTACTTC
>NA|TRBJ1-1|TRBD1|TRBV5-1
CASSSRATTGGSEAFF
TGCGCCAGCAGCTCTAGGGCAACGACAGGGGGGTCTGAAGCTTTCTTT
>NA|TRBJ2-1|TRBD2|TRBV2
CASSPGTSGSYNEQFF
TGTGCCAGCAGCCCGGGGACTAGCGGATCCTACAATGAGCAGTTCTTC